This is a list of T cell receptor beta chains from one sample in a study of vaccination and CD4 T cells after COVID-19. No antigen has been assigned to these receptors. One entry per CDR3 protein, called by TCRdb with MiXCR from the PCR reads. The sample comprises around 20,000 distinct CDR3 sequences, about 38% of which are singletons, and 25% to 35% rests with the top ten. The sample in question was CD4+ T cells from blood, cultured in vitro, obtained before SARS-CoV-2 vaccination. The receptors stem from a human donor who received a COVID-19 vaccine. CDR3s include the opening cysteine and the closing phenylalanine or tryptophan. The order of the fields is V gene, CDR3 protein.

V gene: TRBV20-1
CDR3 protein: CSARDWQARYEQYF

V gene: TRBV7-2
CDR3 protein: CASSLEGQGHGETQYF

V gene: TRBV5-5
CDR3 protein: CASSSLIQGGGYTF

V gene: TRBV5-1
CDR3 protein: CASSLEGQDFYGYTF

V gene: TRBV6-5
CDR3 protein: CASSYGDLRGSGELFF

V gene: TRBV7-9
CDR3 protein: CASSLVSGGGSYEQYF

V gene: TRBV5-1
CDR3 protein: CASSLPPTGRNEQFF

V gene: TRBV30
CDR3 protein: CAWSVKGTGKSSYNEQFF

V gene: TRBV5-4
CDR3 protein: CASSTGTSGSQETQYF

V gene: TRBV2
CDR3 protein: CASKPRNSNQPQHF

V gene: TRBV6-2/TRBV6-3
CDR3 protein: CASSLGQNTEAFF

V gene: TRBV10-2
CDR3 protein: CASSGRGLAGGGIQYF

V gene: TRBV12-3/TRBV12-4
CDR3 protein: CASSNRGLNTEAFF

V gene: TRBV5-8
CDR3 protein: CASSPQMNEAFF

V gene: TRBV20-1
CDR3 protein: CSAFLGLAGVETQYF

V gene: TRBV6-1
CDR3 protein: CASSRNLWSYEQYF

V gene: TRBV20-1
CDR3 protein: CSAGDSREGGTDTQYF

V gene: TRBV6-1
CDR3 protein: CASSAGQGEYQPQHF

V gene: TRBV19
CDR3 protein: CASKLGAANYGYTF

V gene: TRBV20-1
CDR3 protein: CSARGLGGEAYIQYF

V gene: TRBV6-5
CDR3 protein: CASSYSTISNSPLHF

V gene: TRBV20-1
CDR3 protein: CSAPILRSGANVLTF

V gene: TRBV5-4
CDR3 protein: CASSTTVQDTQYF

V gene: TRBV20-1
CDR3 protein: CSAAQGGGGEQYF

V gene: TRBV6-1
CDR3 protein: CASSEKGRVQRDRTDTQYF

V gene: TRBV20-1
CDR3 protein: CSASAGSGNTIYF